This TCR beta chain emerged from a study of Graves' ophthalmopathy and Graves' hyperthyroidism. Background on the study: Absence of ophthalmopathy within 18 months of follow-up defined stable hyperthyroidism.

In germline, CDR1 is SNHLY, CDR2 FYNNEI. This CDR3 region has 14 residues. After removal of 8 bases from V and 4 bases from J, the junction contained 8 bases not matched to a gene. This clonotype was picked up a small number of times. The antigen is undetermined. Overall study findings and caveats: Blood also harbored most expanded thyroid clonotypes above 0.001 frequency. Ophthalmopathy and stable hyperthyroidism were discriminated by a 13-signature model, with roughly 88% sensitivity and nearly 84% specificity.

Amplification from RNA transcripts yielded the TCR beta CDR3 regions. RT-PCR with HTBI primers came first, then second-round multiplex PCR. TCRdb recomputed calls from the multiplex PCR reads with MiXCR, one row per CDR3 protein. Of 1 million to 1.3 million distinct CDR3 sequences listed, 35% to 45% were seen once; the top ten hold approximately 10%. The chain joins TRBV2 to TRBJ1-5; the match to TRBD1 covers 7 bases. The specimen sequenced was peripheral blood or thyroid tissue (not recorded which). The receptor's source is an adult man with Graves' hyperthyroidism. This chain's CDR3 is CASDLTGTNQPQHF. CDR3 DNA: TGTGCCAGCGACTTGACAGGGACGAATCAGCCCCAGCATTTT.